These T cell receptor beta chains were read from a single sample in a study of long-term antiretroviral therapy in people with HIV. Measured with immunoSEQ multiplex PCR; TCRdb has only the in-frame clones, and not every one. The top ten clones hold 15% to 20% of a sample with some 25,000 clones, about 86% of them seen once. Source: unsorted PBMCs, taken 1.2 years after starting antiretroviral therapy. The receptors here all came from a man between 50 and 59 years old with HIV. The CDR3 runs from the conserved cysteine through the conserved F or W. Each record gives: CDR3 protein, D gene, V gene. D genes are given only for firm matches.

CSARGVFGYTF - TRBV20-1
CASSQAGGLGYNEQFF TRBD2 TRBV4-1
CASSAGSPYNEQFF - TRBV7-9
CASSPGEPAEQYF - TRBV18
CASSYSGTGSSIEQYF - TRBV6-5
CASSPGQGWSEQYF TRBD1 TRBV27
CASSPGTSPPDTQYF - TRBV4-1
CASSLAGAPFGYTF - TRBV11-2
CASSPGGPNFDQPQHF TRBD1 TRBV7-8
CASSLGQALSSYNSPLHF - TRBV5-4
CASSLSVASGANVLTF - TRBV27
CASSLGRRGGEQYF - TRBV7-2
CASSSPPLGNTEAFF - TRBV19
CASSYQGGNSPLHF - TRBV6-5
CASSYLAGGQETQYF TRBD2 TRBV6-5
CASSPLLAGFTDTQYF TRBD2 TRBV14
CASSLAGTGREKLFF - TRBV28
CASSPGANVLTF - TRBV5-1
CASSLTGGDGYTF TRBD1 TRBV5-1
CASSPRGTQYF - TRBV7-8
CASSFYPGPLGAGELFF - TRBV7-7
CASSPTTGPYEQYF - TRBV7-8
CASSQVTLYEQYF - TRBV14
CASLPGLAGVGETQYF TRBD2 TRBV2
CATQSLGGGLTDTQYF - TRBV19
CASSYGQLSGANVLTF - TRBV7-6